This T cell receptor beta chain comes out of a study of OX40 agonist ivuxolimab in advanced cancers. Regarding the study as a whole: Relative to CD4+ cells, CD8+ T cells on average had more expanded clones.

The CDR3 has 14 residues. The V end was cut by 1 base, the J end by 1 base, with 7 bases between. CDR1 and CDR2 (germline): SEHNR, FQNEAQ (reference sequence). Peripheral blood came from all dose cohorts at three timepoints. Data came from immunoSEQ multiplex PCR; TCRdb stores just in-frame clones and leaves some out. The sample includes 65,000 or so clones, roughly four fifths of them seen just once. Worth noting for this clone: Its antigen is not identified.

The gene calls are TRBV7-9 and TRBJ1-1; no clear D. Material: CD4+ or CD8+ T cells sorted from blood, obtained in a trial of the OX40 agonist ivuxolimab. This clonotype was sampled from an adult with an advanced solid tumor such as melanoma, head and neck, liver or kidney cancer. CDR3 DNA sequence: TGTGCCAGCAGCTTAGGGGCAGGGAACACTGAAGCTTTCTTT. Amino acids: CASSLGAGNTEAFF.